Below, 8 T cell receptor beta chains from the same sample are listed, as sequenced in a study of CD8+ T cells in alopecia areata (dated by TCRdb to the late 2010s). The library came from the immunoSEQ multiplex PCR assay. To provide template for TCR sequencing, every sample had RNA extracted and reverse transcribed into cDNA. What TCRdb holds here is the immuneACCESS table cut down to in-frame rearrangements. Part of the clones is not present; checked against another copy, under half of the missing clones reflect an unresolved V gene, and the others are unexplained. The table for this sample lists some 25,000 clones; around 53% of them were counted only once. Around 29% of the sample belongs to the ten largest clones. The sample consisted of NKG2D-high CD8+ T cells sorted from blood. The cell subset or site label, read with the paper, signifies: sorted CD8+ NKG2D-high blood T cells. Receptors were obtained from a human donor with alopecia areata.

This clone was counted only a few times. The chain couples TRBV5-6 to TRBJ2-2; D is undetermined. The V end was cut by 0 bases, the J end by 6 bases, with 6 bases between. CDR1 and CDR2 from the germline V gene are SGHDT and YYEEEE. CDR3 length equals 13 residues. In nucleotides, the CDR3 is TGTGCCAGCAGCTTGGATCCCCCCGGGGAGCTGTTTTTT. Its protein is CASSLDPPGELFF.

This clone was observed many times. CDR3 protein: CASSFWGGNTIYF. The CDR3 DNA follows: TGTGCCAGCAGTTTCTGGGGCGGAAACACCATATATTTT. The genes are TRBV28 and TRBJ1-3, with D possibly being TRBD1 (5 bases). Deletions cut 3 bases from V and 4 bases from J, with 7 bases between. This CDR3 contains 13 residues. The germline gives CDR1 MDHEN, CDR2 SYDVKM.

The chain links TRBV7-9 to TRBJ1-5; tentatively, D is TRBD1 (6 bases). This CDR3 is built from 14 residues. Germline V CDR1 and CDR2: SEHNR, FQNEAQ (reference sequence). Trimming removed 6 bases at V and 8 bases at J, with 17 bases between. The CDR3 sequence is CASSPQGSREPQHF. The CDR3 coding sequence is TGTGCCAGCAGTCCACAGGGTTCCAGGGAGCCCCAGCATTTT. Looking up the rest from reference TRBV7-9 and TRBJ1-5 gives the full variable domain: DTGVSQNPRHKITKRGQNVTFRCDPISEHNRLYWYRQTLGQGPEFLTYFQNEAQLEKSRLLSDRFSAERPKGSFSTLEIQRTEQGDSAMYLCASSPQGSREPQHFGDGTRLSIL.

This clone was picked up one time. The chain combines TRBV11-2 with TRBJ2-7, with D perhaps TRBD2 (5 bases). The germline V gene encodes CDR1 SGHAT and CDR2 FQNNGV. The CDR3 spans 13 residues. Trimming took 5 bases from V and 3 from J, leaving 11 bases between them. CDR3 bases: TGTGCCAGCAGCCAAGCCACTAGCTACGAGCAGTACTTC. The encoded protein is CASSQATSYEQYF.

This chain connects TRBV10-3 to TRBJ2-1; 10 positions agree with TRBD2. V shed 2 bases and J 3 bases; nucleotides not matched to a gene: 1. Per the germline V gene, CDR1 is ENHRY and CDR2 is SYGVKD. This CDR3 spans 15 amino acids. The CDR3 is CAISEEREGYNEQFF. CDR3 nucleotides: TGTGCCATCAGTGAGGAGCGGGAGGGCTACAATGAGCAGTTCTTC.

The CDR3 coding sequence is TGTGCCAGCAGTGTGGGGCCCAGGAGTGATGGCTACACCTTC. It codes for CASSVGPRSDGYTF. The J gene is TRBJ1-2, the V gene TRBV6-5; D perhaps matches TRBD1 (5 bases). This CDR3 comprises 14 residues. In germline, CDR1 is MNHEY, CDR2 SVGAGI. Trimming left V 5 bases short and J 6 bases short, with 16 bases between.

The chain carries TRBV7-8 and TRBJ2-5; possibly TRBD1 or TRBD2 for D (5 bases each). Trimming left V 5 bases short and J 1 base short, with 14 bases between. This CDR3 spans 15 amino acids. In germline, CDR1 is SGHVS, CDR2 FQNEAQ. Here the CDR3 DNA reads TGTGCCAGCAGCCCGTATCCCGGGACCCAAGAGACCCAGTACTTC. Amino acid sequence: CASSPYPGTQETQYF. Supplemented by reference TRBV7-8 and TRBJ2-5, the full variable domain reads GAGVSQSPRYKVAKRGQDVALRCDPISGHVSLFWYQQALGQGPEFLTYFQNEAQLDKSGLPSDRFFAERPEGSVSTLKIQRTQQEDSAVYLCASSPYPGTQETQYFGPGTRLLVL.

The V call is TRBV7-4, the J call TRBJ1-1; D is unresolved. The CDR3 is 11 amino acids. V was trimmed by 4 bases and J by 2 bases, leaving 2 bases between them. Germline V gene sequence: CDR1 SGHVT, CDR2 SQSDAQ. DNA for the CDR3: TGTGCCAGCAGCTCTAACACTGAAGCTTTCTTT. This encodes CASSSNTEAFF.